The 7 T cell receptor beta chains below come from one sample, sequenced in a study of blood T cells in healthy people across ages. Then a second PCR, running roughly 6 to 11 cycles, was carried out with a sample-barcoded 5' primer and a J-beta primer mix. MiXCR, run by TCRdb on the 5' RACE reads, gives a single entry per CDR3 protein. The sample yields about a million distinct CDR3 sequences, roughly half seen once. The sequencing sample was made of blood. Receptors were obtained from a woman aged 60 to 75 in good health.

V is TRBV28 and J is TRBJ2-7; D is uncertain. Per the germline V gene, CDR1 is MDHEN and CDR2 is SYDVKM. The V end lost 1 base, the J end lost 0 bases, and 10 bases lay between the germline ends. The CDR3 loop spans 15 amino acids. DNA for the CDR3: TGTGCCAGCAGTTTATTCGGGCTAAGCTCCTACGAGCAGTACTTC. It is translated as CASSLFGLSSYEQYF.

The DNA of the CDR3 is TGTGCCAGCAGCTTGTTCCTAGCGAGAGGGATAGATACGCAGTATTTT. This sequence encodes CASSLFLARGIDTQYF. V and J are TRBV7-9 and TRBJ2-3; the D gene is possibly TRBD2 (6 bases). The V end lost 3 bases, the J end lost 5 bases, and 18 bases lay between the germline ends. There are 16 residues in the CDR3. The germline gives CDR1 SEHNR, CDR2 FQNEAQ (reference sequence).

Details on this clonotype: One end of the junction is discordant with germline, which a read error may explain. CDR3 in DNA: TGCGCCAGCAGCCAAGTATCAGAATTGAACGCTGAAGCTTTCTTT. Protein: CASSQVSELNAEAFF. V is TRBV4-1 and J is TRBJ1-1; unclear D gene. Germline CDR1 is MGHRA and CDR2 is YSYEKL. The CDR3 extends over 15 amino acids.

This clonotype has only a few counts. The V gene is TRBV4-2, the J gene TRBJ1-1; D is perhaps TRBD1 (5 bases). Trimming left V 1 base short and J 4 bases short, with 13 bases between. Germline V gene lookup returns CDR1 LGHNA and CDR2 YNFKEQ. This CDR3 has 15 residues. The CDR3 region is CASSQVGGVATEAFF. CDR3 coding DNA: TGTGCCAGCAGCCAAGTCGGGGGTGTGGCCACTGAAGCTTTCTTT.

This rearrangement joins TRBV7-3 to TRBJ2-1; 11 bases align to TRBD2. CDR3 size: 19 residues. V shed 6 bases, J shed 5 bases, and the junction held 18 bases outside the gene matches. The germline V gene has CDR1 SGHTA and CDR2 FQGTGA. This CDR3 is CASSRGASGRIMGDNEQFF. In nucleotides, the CDR3 is TGTGCCAGCAGTCGAGGGGCTAGCGGGAGGATAATGGGGGACAATGAGCAGTTCTTC.

A remark on this clonotype: This clone may be a read error of a much larger clone one base away. The chain employs TRBV29-1 and TRBJ2-7; the match to TRBD1 covers 7 bases. The last part of the DNA fits TRBJ2-5 better; the J call may be wrong. The CDR3 loop spans 16 amino acids. CDR1 is SQVTM, CDR2 ANQGSEA, per germline. CDR3 sequence reads: CSVEDRRTGESETQYF. In DNA, the CDR3 is TGCAGCGTTGAAGATCGGAGGACAGGAGAGAGCGAGACCCAGTACTTC.

The V call is TRBV5-5, the J call TRBJ2-1; D remains unclear. The CDR3 spans 16 residues. Germline CDR1 reads SGHKS; CDR2 reads YYEKEE (reference sequence). Trimming shortened V by 0 bases and J by 0 bases, and 10 bases separated the two germline ends. CDR3 loop: CASSLDGSSSYNEQFF. Written as DNA, the CDR3 is TGTGCCAGCAGCTTGGACGGATCCAGCTCCTACAATGAGCAGTTCTTC.